Below, 12 T cell receptor beta chains from the same sample are listed, as sequenced in a study of blood T cells in healthy people across ages. It was with a sample-barcoded 5' primer and a J-beta primer mix that a second PCR of about 7 to 12 cycles was run. One entry per CDR3 protein results from TCRdb running MiXCR on the 5' RACE reads. Here the sample spans more than 1,400,000 distinct CDR3 sequences, approximately 42% being singletons. The source material was blood. These receptors were obtained from a woman aged 18-30 years in good health.

J is TRBJ1-1 and V is TRBV2; D remains ambiguous. Trimming stripped 5 bases from V and 0 bases from J, with 10 bases between. This CDR3 contains 14 residues. CDR1 is SNHLY, CDR2 FYNNEI, per germline. In nucleotides, the CDR3 is TGTGCCAGCAGTAGGTCGAACATGAACACTGAAGCTTTCTTT. The encoded protein is CASSRSNMNTEAFF. Full variable domain (rest looked up from reference TRBV2 and TRBJ1-1): EPEVTQTPSHQVTQMGQEVILRCVPISNHLYFYWYRQILGQKVEFLVSFYNNEISEKSEIFDDQFSVERPDGSNFTLKIRSTKLEDSAMYFCASSRSNMNTEAFFGQGTRLTVV.

This clonotype was seen a handful of times. V usage is TRBV7-3 and J usage is TRBJ2-5, with D perhaps matching TRBD2 (6 bases). The germline V gene has CDR1 SGHTA and CDR2 FQGTGA. Trimming removed 4 bases at V and 3 bases at J, with 9 bases between. The length of the CDR3 is 13 residues. The chain's CDR3 is CASSWDFEETQYF. DNA of the CDR3: TGTGCCAGCAGCTGGGACTTTGAAGAGACCCAGTACTTC.

This clonotype was observed a few times. The V call is TRBV7-9, the J call TRBJ2-4; D may be TRBD1 (6 bases). The length of the CDR3 is 15 residues. The ends were cut back, 5 bases at V and 0 bases at J, with 11 bases in the middle. CDR1 is SEHNR and CDR2 is FQNEAQ in the germline V gene (reference sequence). The CDR3 protein is CASSQTGIAKNIQYF. CDR3 DNA sequence: TGTGCCAGCAGCCAAACAGGGATAGCCAAAAACATTCAGTACTTC.

The count of this clonotype is one. The rearrangement links TRBV7-8 to TRBJ2-7, with 13 bases aligning to TRBD2. The J segment lost 0 bases and the V segment lost 5 bases, leaving 10 bases of the junction unmatched. The germline V gene encodes CDR1 SGHVS and CDR2 FQNEAQ. The CDR3 is 18 amino acids. The CDR3 DNA sequence: TGTGCCAGCAGCCTGACCGGGACTAGCGGGATTCGCTCCTACGAGCAGTACTTC. Protein product: CASSLTGTSGIRSYEQYF.

This clonotype was counted only a few times. The CDR3 nucleotides are TGTGCCAGCAGCGATACAAGTATGACTAATGAAAAACTGTTTTTT. Its protein product is CASSDTSMTNEKLFF. The chain recombines TRBV2 with TRBJ1-4; D is undetermined. Germline CDR1 reads SNHLY; CDR2 reads FYNNEI. V was cut by 6 bases and J by 2 bases, with 13 bases left in between. The CDR3 runs to 15 residues. Using reference TRBV2 and TRBJ1-4 for the parts outside the CDR3, the full variable domain is EPEVTQTPSHQVTQMGQEVILRCVPISNHLYFYWYRQILGQKVEFLVSFYNNEISEKSEIFDDQFSVERPDGSNFTLKIRSTKLEDSAMYFCASSDTSMTNEKLFFGSGTQLSVL.

The CDR3 loop reads CASEKKGTGSRGEQFF. For the CDR3, the DNA is TGTGCCAGCGAAAAAAAAGGTACGGGGTCCCGTGGTGAGCAGTTCTTC. The chain combines TRBV6-5 with TRBJ2-1; the D gene is possibly TRBD2 (5 bases). The CDR3 totals 16 residues. The V gene's germline CDR1 is MNHEY and CDR2 SVGAGI. V was shortened by 8 bases and J by 9 bases, with 26 bases between the two germline ends.

V usage is TRBV10-3 and J usage is TRBJ2-5, with TRBD2 matching 13 bases. V dropped 8 bases and J dropped 3; count of bases not matched to a gene: 12. Germline CDR1 reads ENHRY; CDR2 reads SYGVKD. The CDR3 covers 17 residues. CDR3 protein: CAIGGRLAGGSEETQYF. The CDR3 DNA is TGTGCCATCGGAGGGAGACTAGCGGGGGGTTCGGAAGAGACCCAGTACTTC.

A word on this clonotype: At one boundary the junction diverges from the germline segment, which might be a read error. The J gene is TRBJ2-7, the V gene TRBV3-1; maybe TRBD2 (6 bases). Looked up from germline, CDR1 is LGHDT and CDR2 is YNNKEL (reference sequence). CDR3 size: 15 residues. CDR3 loop: CTSSSWTGSSYEQYF. CDR3 bases: TGTACCAGCAGCTCGTGGACCGGGAGCTCCTACGAGCAGTACTTC.

This clonotype was counted a few times. The chain links TRBV4-1 to TRBJ2-7, with TRBD2 matching over 7 bases. The germline V gene has CDR1 MGHRA and CDR2 YSYEKL. This CDR3 region has 16 residues. V lost 0 bases, J lost 2 bases, and 7 bases stayed unmatched. CDR3 sequence (DNA): TGCGCCAGCAGCCAAGATCCTCAGCGGGGAGCCTACGAGCAGTACTTC. Its protein product is CASSQDPQRGAYEQYF.

This rearrangement joins TRBV6-2 or TRBV6-3 to TRBJ2-5; D remains ambiguous. The ends were cut back, 0 bases at V and 2 bases at J, with 10 bases in the middle. The CDR3 totals 15 residues. Germline-derived CDR1 and CDR2 are MNHEY and SVGEGT. Here the CDR3 DNA reads TGTGCCAGCAGTTACTCTAAGGTTACTCAAGAGACCCAGTACTTC. Amino acid sequence: CASSYSKVTQETQYF.

The chain links TRBV20-1 to TRBJ2-1; 11 bases fit TRBD2. V dropped 6 bases and J dropped 6; count of bases not matched to a gene: 7. CDR3 length: 14 amino acids. Per the germline V gene, CDR1 is DFQATT and CDR2 is SNEGSKA (reference sequence). CDR3 sequence reads: CSATTSGNLNEQFF. CDR3 in DNA: TGCAGTGCCACGACTAGCGGGAATCTCAATGAGCAGTTCTTC.

This chain joins TRBV24-1 and TRBJ2-3, with D perhaps matching TRBD2 (6 bases). Trimming took off 4 bases at V and 4 bases at J, with 11 bases between the two ends. CDR3 length equals 14 residues. The V gene's germline CDR1 is KGHDR and CDR2 SFDVKD. Here the CDR3 reads CATSEARGPDTQYF. The CDR3 DNA reads TGTGCCACCAGTGAGGCGCGGGGCCCAGATACGCAGTATTTT.